Following are 6 T cell receptor beta chains from one sample sequenced in a study of blood T cell repertoires in COVID-19. The data were produced by immunoSEQ multiplex PCR, yet TCRdb's version contains in-frame clones alone and is incomplete. The sample includes some 220,000 clones, roughly nine tenths of them seen just once. Input material: PBMCs or T cells enriched from blood (not recorded which). The receptors stem from a woman under 30 in a cohort exposed to, infected with or recovered from COVID-19 (not recorded which).

This clone was seen only once. This chain connects TRBV5-1 to TRBJ1-3; D ambiguous. Germline CDR1 reads SGHRS; CDR2 reads YFSETQ. The CDR3 spans 15 residues. The V and J ends lost 1 base and 1 base respectively, with 9 bases between them. CDR3 residues: CASSLLGRSGNTIYF. Here the CDR3 DNA reads TGCGCCAGCAGCTTGTTAGGCAGGTCTGGAAACACCATATATTTT.

Written as DNA, the CDR3 is TGCGCCAGGGTTCACACCGGGACAGTAAATTCACCCCTCCACTTT. Translated, it gives CARVHTGTVNSPLHF. The rearrangement joins TRBV10-1 to TRBJ1-6; 7 bases align to TRBD1. Germline V lookup: CDR1 WNHNN, CDR2 SYGVQD (reference sequence). The CDR3 consists of 15 residues. Germline trimming cut 9 bases from V and 7 bases from J; bases unmatched to any gene: 12.

The gene calls are TRBV19 and TRBJ1-1; D is undetermined. The CDR3 covers 13 residues. Germline V lookup: CDR1 LNHDA, CDR2 SQIVND (reference sequence). V was trimmed by 3 bases and J by 4 bases, leaving 9 bases between them. CDR3 protein: CASSIRDLTEAFF. The CDR3 DNA reads TGTGCCAGTAGTATTCGAGATCTCACTGAAGCTTTCTTT.

The genes are TRBV30 and TRBJ2-2, with D perhaps matching TRBD2 (6 bases). The CDR3 contains 12 residues. The germline CDR1 and CDR2 sequences are GTSNPN and SVGIG (reference sequence). V was cut by 5 bases and J by 7 bases, with 11 bases left in between. In DNA form, the CDR3 reads TGTGCCTGGGGGACCGGGGGCGGGGAGCTGTTTTTT. This encodes CAWGTGGGELFF.

The chain is built from TRBV5-1 and TRBJ2-1; no definite D call. V dropped 1 base and J dropped 6 bases, with 2 bases sitting between them. The CDR3 is 11 amino acids. Germline assignment: CDR1 SGHRS and CDR2 YFSETQ. The CDR3 sequence: CASSLLNEQFF. As DNA, the CDR3 is TGCGCCAGCAGCTTGCTCAATGAGCAGTTCTTC. The full variable domain, its missing parts supplied by reference TRBV5-1 and TRBJ2-1, is KAGVTQTPRYLIKTRGQQVTLSCSPISGHRSVSWYQQTPGQGLQFLFEYFSETQRNKGNFPGRFSGRQFSNSRSEMNVSTLELGDSALYLCASSLLNEQFFGPGTRLTVL.

The chain employs TRBV15 and TRBJ1-5; D gene uncertain. This CDR3 spans 13 amino acids. The germline CDR1 and CDR2 sequences are LNHNV and YYDKDF (reference sequence). The V end was cut by 7 bases, the J end by 9 bases, with 16 bases between. The CDR3 DNA reads as TGTGCCACCAAGGAGGCCTCCCTGGGGCCCCAGCATTTT. Translation gives CATKEASLGPQHF.